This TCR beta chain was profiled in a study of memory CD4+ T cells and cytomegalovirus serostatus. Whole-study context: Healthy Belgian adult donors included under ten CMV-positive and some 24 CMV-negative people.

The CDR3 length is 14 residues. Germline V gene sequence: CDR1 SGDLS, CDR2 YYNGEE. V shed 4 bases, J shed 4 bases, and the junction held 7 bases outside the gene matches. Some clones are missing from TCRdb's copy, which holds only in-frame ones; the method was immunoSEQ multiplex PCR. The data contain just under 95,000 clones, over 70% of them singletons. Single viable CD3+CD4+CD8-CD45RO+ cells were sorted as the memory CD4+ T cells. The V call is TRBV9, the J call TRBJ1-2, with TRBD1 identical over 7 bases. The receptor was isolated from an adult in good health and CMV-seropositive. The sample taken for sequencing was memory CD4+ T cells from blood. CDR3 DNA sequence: TGTGCCAGCAGCTCGACAGGGTTCGCCTATGGCTACACCTTC. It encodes CASSSTGFAYGYTF.